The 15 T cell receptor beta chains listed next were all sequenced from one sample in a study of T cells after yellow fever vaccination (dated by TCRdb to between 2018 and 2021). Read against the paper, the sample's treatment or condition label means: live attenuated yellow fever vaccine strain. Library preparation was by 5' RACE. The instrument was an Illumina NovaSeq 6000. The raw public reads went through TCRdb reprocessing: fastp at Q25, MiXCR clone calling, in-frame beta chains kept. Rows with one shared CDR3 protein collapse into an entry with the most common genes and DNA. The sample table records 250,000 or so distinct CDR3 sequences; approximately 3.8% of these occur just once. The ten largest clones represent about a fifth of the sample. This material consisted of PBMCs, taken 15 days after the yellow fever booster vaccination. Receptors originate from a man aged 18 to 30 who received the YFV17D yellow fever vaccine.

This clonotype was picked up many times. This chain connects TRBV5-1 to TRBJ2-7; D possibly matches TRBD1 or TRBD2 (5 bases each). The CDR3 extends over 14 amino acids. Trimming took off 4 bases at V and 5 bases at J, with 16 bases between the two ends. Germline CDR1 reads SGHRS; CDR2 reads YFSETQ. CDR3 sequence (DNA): TGCGCCAGCAGCCCACGGGACCCCGGGGACGAGCAGTACGTC. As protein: CASSPRDPGDEQYV.

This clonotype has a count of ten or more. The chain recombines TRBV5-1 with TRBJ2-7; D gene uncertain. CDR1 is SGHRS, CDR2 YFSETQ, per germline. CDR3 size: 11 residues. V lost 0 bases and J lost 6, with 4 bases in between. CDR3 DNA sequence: TGCGCCAGCAGCTTGGTTAGCGAGCAGTACTTC. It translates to CASSLVSEQYF.

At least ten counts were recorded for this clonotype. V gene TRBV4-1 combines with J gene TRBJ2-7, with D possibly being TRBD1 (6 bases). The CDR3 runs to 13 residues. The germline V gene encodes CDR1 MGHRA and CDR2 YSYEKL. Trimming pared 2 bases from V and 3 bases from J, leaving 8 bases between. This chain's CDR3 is CASSQTGIYEQYF. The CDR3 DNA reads TGCGCCAGCAGCCAAACAGGGATCTACGAGCAGTACTTC.

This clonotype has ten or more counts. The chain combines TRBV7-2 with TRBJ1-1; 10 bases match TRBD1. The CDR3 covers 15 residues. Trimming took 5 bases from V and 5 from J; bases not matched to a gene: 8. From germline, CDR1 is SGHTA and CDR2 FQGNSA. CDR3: CASSARQGAPTEAFF. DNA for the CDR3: TGTGCCAGCAGCGCTCGACAGGGGGCGCCGACTGAAGCTTTCTTT.

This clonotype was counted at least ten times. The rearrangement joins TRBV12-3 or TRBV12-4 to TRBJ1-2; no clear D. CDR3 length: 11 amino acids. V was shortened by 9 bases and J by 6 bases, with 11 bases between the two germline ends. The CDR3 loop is CASSLVNGYTF. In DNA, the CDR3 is TGTGCCAGTAGCCTCGTCAATGGCTACACCTTC.

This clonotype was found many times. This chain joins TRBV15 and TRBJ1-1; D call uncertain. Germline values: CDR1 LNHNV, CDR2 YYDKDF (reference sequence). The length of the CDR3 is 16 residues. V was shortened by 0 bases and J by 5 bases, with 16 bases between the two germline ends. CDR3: CATSRDGKGRRTEAFF. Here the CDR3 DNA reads TGTGCCACCAGCAGAGATGGTAAAGGGAGGAGGACTGAAGCTTTCTTT.

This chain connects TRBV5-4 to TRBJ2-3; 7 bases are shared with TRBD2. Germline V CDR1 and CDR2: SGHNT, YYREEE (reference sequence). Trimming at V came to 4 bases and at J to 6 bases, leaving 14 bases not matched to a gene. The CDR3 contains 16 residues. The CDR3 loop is CASSRLTSTSGDTQYF. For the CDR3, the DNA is TGTGCCAGCAGCAGACTGACTAGCACCTCGGGGGATACGCAGTATTTT.

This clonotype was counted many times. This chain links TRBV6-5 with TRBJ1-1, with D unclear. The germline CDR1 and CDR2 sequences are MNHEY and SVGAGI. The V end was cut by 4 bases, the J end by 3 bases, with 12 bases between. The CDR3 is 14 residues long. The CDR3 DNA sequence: TGTGCCAGCAGTTTCCCAGGCGAGGACACTGAAGCTTTCTTT. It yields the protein CASSFPGEDTEAFF.

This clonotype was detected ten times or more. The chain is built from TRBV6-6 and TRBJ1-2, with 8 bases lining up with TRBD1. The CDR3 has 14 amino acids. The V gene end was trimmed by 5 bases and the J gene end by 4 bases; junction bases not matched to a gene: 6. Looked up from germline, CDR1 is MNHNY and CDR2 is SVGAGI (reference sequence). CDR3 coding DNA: TGTGCCAGCAGTGACGGACAGGGCACCTATGGCTACACCTTC. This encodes CASSDGQGTYGYTF.

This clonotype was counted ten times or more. The CDR3 loop is CASSAQRGAGRQPQHF. The DNA of the CDR3 is TGTGCCAGCAGCGCTCAGCGAGGGGCAGGGAGGCAGCCCCAGCATTTT. The V and J genes are TRBV7-2 and TRBJ1-5; TRBD1 might be the D (5 bases). V lost 5 bases and J lost 7, with 21 bases in between. The CDR3 covers 16 residues. Germline assignment: CDR1 SGHTA and CDR2 FQGNSA. Based on the CDR3 plus reference TRBV7-2 and TRBJ1-5, the full variable domain is GAGVSQSPSNKVTEKGKDVELRCDPISGHTALYWYRQSLGQGLEFLIYFQGNSAPDKSGLPSDRFSAERTGGSVSTLTIQRTQQEDSAVYLCASSAQRGAGRQPQHFGDGTRLSIL.

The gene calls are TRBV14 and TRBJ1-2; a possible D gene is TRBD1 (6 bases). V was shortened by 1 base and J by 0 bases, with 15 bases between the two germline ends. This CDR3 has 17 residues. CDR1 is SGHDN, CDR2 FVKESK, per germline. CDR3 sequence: CASSQGDTNTPNYGYTF. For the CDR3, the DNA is TGTGCCAGCAGCCAAGGGGACACCAATACCCCTAACTATGGCTACACCTTC.

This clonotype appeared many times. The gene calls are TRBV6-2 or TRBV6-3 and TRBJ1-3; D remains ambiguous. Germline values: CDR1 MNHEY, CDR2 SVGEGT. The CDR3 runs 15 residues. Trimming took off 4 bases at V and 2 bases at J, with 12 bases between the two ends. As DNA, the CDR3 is TGTGCCAGCAGTTCCGGCGGGAGGACTGGAAACACCATATATTTT. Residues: CASSSGGRTGNTIYF.

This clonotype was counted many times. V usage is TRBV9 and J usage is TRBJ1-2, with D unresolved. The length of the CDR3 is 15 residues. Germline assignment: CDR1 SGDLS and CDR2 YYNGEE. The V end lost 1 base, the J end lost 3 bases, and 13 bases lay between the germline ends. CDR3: CASSVPSGPDYGYTF. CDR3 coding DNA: TGTGCCAGCAGCGTACCGTCCGGACCGGACTATGGCTACACCTTC. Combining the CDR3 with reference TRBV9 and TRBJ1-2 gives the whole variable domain DSGVTQTPKHLITATGQRVTLRCSPRSGDLSVYWYQQSLDQGLQFLIQYYNGEERAKGNILERFSAQQFPDLHSELNLSSLELGDSALYFCASSVPSGPDYGYTFGSGTRLTVV.

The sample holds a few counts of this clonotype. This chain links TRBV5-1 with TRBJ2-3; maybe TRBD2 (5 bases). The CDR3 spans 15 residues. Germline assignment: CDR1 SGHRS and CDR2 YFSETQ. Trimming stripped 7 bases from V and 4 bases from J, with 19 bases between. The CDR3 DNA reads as TGCGCCAGCGAGAGGAACAGTGGGAGTGCAGATACGCAGTATTTT. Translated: CASERNSGSADTQYF.

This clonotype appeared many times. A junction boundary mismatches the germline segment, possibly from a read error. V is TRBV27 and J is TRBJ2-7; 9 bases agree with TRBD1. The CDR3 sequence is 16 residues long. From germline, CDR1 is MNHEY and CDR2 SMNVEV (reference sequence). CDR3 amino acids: CASTLKWGDRAYEQYF. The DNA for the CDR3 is TGTGCCAGCACTTTAAAATGGGGGGACAGGGCCTACGAGCAGTACTTC.